Only a few counts were recorded for the clone carrying this TCR beta chain. The antigen remains unidentified. The data are from a study of T-cell memory formation after mild COVID-19. Study outcomes and limitations: Pre-infection memory contained some responding clones, which suggested that cross-reactive memory had joined. Of the contracting clones, CD4+ ones lay mainly in CM and EM, and CD8+ ones in EMRA.

V lost 7 bases and J 1 base, leaving 11 bases between the germline ends. The length of the CDR3 is 14 residues. Germline lookup yields CDR1 SEHNR and CDR2 FQNEAQ (reference sequence). The TCR alpha and TCR beta cDNA libraries, bearing sample barcodes and UMIs, were generated by 5'RACE using constant-segment primers. TCRdb passed the 5' RACE reads through MiXCR, listing each CDR3 protein once. The sample contains 90,000 to 120,000 distinct CDR3 sequences, around 14% of which appear only once. The clonotype comes from a man between 18 and 29 years old who had mild COVID-19 (a few samples of this study predate the infection). Cell type and time point are not known. The sequenced sample consisted of PBMCs or a T cell subset sorted from them (not recorded which). The rearrangement uses TRBV7-9 and TRBJ1-3, with D unclear. The CDR3 coding sequence is TGTGCCAGCACCGCAGTCGGGTCTGGAAACACCATATATTTT. Amino acids: CASTAVGSGNTIYF.